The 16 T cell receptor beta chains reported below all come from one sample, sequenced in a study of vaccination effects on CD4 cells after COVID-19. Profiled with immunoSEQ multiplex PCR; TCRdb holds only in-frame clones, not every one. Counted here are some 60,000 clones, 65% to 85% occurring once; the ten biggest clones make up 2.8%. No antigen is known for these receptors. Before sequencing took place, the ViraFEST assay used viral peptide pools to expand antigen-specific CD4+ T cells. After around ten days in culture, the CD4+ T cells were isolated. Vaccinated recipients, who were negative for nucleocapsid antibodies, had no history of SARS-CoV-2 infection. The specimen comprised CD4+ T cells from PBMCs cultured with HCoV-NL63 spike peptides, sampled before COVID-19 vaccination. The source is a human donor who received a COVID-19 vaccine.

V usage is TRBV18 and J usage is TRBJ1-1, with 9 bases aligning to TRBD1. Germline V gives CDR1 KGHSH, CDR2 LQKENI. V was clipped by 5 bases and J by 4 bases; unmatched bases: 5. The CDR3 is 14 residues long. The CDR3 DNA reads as TGTGCCAGCTCAGAGGGGACAGGGACCACTGAAGCTTTCTTT. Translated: CASSEGTGTTEAFF.

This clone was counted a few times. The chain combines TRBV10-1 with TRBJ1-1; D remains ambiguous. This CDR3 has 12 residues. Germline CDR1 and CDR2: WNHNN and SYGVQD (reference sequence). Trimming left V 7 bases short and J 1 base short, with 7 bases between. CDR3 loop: CASKSANTEAFF. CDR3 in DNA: TGCGCCAGCAAAAGTGCGAACACTGAAGCTTTCTTT.

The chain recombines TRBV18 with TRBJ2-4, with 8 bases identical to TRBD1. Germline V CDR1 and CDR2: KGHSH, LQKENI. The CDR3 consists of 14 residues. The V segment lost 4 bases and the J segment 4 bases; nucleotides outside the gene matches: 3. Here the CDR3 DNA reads TGTGCCAGCTCACAGGACAGGGAAAAAAACATTCAGTACTTC. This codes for CASSQDREKNIQYF.

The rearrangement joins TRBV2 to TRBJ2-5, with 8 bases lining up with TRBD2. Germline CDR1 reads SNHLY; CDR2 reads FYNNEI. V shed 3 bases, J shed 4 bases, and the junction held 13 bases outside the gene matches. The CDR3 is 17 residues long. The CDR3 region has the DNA TGTGCCAGCAGTGATTCCTACTTAGCGGGGAAGGGAGAGACCCAGTACTTC. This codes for CASSDSYLAGKGETQYF.

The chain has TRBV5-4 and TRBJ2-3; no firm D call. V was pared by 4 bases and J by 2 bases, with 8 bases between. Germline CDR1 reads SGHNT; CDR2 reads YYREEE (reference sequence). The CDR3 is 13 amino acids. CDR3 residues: CASSQQNTDTQYF. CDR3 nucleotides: TGTGCCAGCAGCCAACAGAACACAGATACGCAGTATTTT.

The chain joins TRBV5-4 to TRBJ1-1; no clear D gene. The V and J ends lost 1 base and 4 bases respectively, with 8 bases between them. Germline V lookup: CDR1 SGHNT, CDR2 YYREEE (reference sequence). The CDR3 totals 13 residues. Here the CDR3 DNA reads TGTGCCAGCAGCTTGTACAGCACCACTGAAGCTTTCTTT. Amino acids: CASSLYSTTEAFF.

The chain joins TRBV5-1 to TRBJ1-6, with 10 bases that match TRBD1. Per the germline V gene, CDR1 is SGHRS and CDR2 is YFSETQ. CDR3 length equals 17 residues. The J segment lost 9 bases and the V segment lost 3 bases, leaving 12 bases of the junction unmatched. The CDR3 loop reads CASSSGTGDREGSPLHF. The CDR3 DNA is TGCGCCAGCAGCTCCGGGACAGGGGACCGAGAGGGTTCACCCCTCCACTTT.

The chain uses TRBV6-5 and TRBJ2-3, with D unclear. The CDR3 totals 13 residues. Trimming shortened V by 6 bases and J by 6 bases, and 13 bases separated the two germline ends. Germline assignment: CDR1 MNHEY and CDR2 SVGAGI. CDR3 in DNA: TGTGCCAGCAGCGCTACTCCGTCGGATACGCAGTATTTT. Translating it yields CASSATPSDTQYF.

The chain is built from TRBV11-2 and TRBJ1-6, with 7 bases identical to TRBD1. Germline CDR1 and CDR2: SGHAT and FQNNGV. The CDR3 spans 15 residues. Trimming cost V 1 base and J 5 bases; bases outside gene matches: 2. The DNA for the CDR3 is TGTGCCAGCAGCTTAGTGGGACAGAATAATTCACCCCTCCACTTT. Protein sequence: CASSLVGQNNSPLHF. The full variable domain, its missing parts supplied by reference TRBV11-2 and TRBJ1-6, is EAGVAQSPRYKIIEKRQSVAFWCNPISGHATLYWYQQILGQGPKLLIQFQNNGVVDDSQLPKDRFSAERLKGVDSTLKIQPAKLEDSAVYLCASSLVGQNNSPLHFGNGTRLTVT.

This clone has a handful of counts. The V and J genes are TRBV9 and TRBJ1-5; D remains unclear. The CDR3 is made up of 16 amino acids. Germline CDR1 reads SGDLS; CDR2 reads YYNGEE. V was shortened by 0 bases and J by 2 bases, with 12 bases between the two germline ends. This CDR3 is CASSVGEGLGNQPQHF. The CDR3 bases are TGTGCCAGCAGCGTAGGGGAGGGCCTAGGCAATCAGCCCCAGCATTTT.

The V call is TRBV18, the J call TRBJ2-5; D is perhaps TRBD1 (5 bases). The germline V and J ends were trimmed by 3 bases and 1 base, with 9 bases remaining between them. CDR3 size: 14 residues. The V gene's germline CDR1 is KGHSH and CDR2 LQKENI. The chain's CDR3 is CASSPARAQETQYF. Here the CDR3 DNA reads TGTGCCAGCTCACCGGCCAGGGCCCAAGAGACCCAGTACTTC.

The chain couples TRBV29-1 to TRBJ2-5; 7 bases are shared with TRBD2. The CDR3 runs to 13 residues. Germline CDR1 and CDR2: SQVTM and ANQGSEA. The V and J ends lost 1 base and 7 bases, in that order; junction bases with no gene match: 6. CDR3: CSVEGAGRATQYF. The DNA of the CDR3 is TGCAGCGTTGAAGGGGCAGGGAGGGCGACCCAGTACTTC. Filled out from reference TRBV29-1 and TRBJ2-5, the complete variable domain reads SAVISQKPSRDICQRGTSLTIQCQVDSQVTMMFWYRQQPGQSLTLIATANQGSEATYESGFVIDKFPISRPNLTFSTLTVSNMSPEDSSIYLCSVEGAGRATQYFGPGTRLLVL.

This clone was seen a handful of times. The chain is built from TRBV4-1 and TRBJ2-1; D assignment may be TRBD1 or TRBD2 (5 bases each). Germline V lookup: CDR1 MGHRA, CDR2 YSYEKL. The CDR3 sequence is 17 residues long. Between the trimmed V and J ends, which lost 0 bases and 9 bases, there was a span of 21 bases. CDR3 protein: CASSQEGAGTHAGEQFF. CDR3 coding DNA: TGCGCCAGCAGCCAAGAAGGGGCCGGGACCCACGCGGGTGAGCAGTTCTTC.

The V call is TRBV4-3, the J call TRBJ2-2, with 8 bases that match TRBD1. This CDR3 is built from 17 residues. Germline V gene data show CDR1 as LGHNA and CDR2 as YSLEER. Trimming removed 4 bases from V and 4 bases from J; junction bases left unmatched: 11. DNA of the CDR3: TGCGCCAGCAGCCGCGGGACAGGCGGGATCGGCACCGGGGAGCTGTTTTTT. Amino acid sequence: CASSRGTGGIGTGELFF.

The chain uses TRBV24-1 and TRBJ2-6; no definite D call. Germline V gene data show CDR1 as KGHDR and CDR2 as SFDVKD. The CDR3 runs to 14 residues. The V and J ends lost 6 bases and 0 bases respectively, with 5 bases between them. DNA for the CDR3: TGTGCCACCAGTCTAAACTCTGGGGCCAACGTCCTGACTTTC. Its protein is CATSLNSGANVLTF.

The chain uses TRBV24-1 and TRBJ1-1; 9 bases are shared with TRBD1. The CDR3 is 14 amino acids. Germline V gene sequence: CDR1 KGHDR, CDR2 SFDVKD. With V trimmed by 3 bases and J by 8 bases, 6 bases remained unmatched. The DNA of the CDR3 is TGTGCCACCAGTGATGGTGGGACAGGGCAAGAAGCTTTCTTT. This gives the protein CATSDGGTGQEAFF.